This passage covers 4 T cell receptor beta chains from one sample sequenced in a study of tumor-infiltrating lymphocytes in primary liver carcinoma. Making TCR beta cDNA involved roughly 500 ng total RNA and a constant-region primer. Employing slightly modified ARM-PCR, three nested multiplex PCR rounds were run, and these gave rise to the TCR beta libraries. Primers for the first two PCR rounds were TRBV1-TRBV30 forward primers and a C-beta reverse primer (around 10 cycles per round). TCRdb ran MiXCR on the multiplex PCR reads and lists one entry per CDR3 protein. The data contain a few hundred thousand distinct CDR3 sequences, more than 55% of them seen just once; the ten biggest clones take up over 15%. Researchers drew blood RNA from unsorted whole blood and extracted germline DNA as well. Sequences were obtained from peripheral blood. These receptors all come from a woman aged 30 to 39 with primary liver carcinoma and hepatitis B virus infection.

Turning to this clonotype: Given a much more abundant clone one base away, this may be a read error. CDR3 in DNA: TGTGCCAGCAATAAATGGGGGTATAACAGTGGCGAGCAGTACTTC. The encoded protein is CASNKWGYNSGEQYF. The chain is built from TRBV12-3 or TRBV12-4 and TRBJ2-7; the D call may be TRBD1 or TRBD2 (5 bases each). The CDR3 is 15 amino acids. V dropped 7 bases and J dropped 6 bases, with 22 bases sitting between them.

The chain is built from TRBV30 and TRBJ2-1, with a tentative D call TRBD2 (6 bases). The CDR3 is 14 amino acids. Germline V gene sequence: CDR1 GTSNPN, CDR2 SVGIG (reference sequence). V gave up 4 bases and J gave up 6 bases, with 16 bases separating them. The CDR3 spells CAWTPGLAVNEQFF. The CDR3 DNA follows: TGTGCCTGGACCCCGGGACTGGCCGTCAATGAGCAGTTCTTC.

Remarks on this clonotype: This may come from a read error, since a much larger clone is one base off. J is TRBJ2-1 and V is TRBV11-2; TRBD2 is a possible D gene (5 bases). This CDR3 is built from 13 residues. Germline-derived CDR1 and CDR2 are SGHAT and FQNNGV. CDR3 protein: CTSSPHSRDEQFF. CDR3 nucleotide sequence: TGTACCAGCAGCCCCCATTCGCGGGATGAGCAGTTCTTC. The whole variable domain, remainder taken from reference TRBV11-2 and TRBJ2-1, is EAGVAQSPRYKIIEKRQSVAFWCNPISGHATLYWYQQILGQGPKLLIQFQNNGVVDDSQLPKDRFSAERLKGVDSTLKIQPAKLEDSAVYLCTSSPHSRDEQFFGPGTRLTVL.

As for this clonotype: A much larger clone differs from this one at a single base, so this may be a read error. This rearrangement joins TRBV14 to TRBJ2-1; D perhaps matches TRBD2 (5 bases). Germline V gene sequence: CDR1 SGHDN, CDR2 FVKESK. V was clipped by 5 bases and J by 7 bases, with 15 bases between them. The CDR3 runs 14 residues. CDR3 nucleotides: TGTGCCAGCAGCGAAAGCGGCTTAGGGAATGAGCAGTTCTTC. Residues: CASSESGLGNEQFF.